These 10 T cell receptor beta chains were all obtained from the same sample, sequenced in a study of early T cells in non-severe SARS-CoV-2 infection. MiXCR was run by TCRdb on the 5' RACE reads, yielding one entry per CDR3 protein. Of approximately 69,000 distinct CDR3 sequences listed, about an eighth are singletons. The sample in question was whole blood, obtained at baseline. These receptors were taken from an adult who was a healthcare worker with PCR-confirmed SARS-CoV-2 infection or an uninfected control (not recorded which).

This chain joins TRBV6-6 and TRBJ1-5; 7 bases align to TRBD1. CDR3 length: 14 residues. From germline, CDR1 is MNHNY and CDR2 SVGAGI (reference sequence). The J segment lost 6 bases and the V segment lost 6 bases, leaving 8 bases of the junction unmatched. The CDR3 loop is CASSRQGKTQPQHF. In DNA form, the CDR3 reads TGTGCCAGCAGCAGACAGGGAAAAACTCAGCCCCAGCATTTT.

This chain links TRBV6-6 with TRBJ2-4, with 12 bases aligning to TRBD1. V lost 4 bases to trimming and J lost 1 base; unmatched junction nucleotides: 8. CDR1 and CDR2 (germline): MNHNY, SVGAGI (reference sequence). There are 18 residues in the CDR3. This CDR3 reads CASSFGTGGFGAKNIQYF. In nucleotides, the CDR3 is TGTGCCAGCAGTTTCGGGACAGGGGGCTTTGGGGCCAAAAACATTCAGTACTTC.

This clonotype has a count of ten or more. The chain is built from TRBV5-1 and TRBJ1-5; D gene ambiguous. Per the germline V gene, CDR1 is SGHRS and CDR2 is YFSETQ. CDR3 length: 15 residues. V lost 1 base and J lost 2, with 10 bases in between. CDR3 nucleotides: TGCGCCAGCAGCTTGTCACCCGGGGGCAATCAGCCCCAGCATTTT. This gives the protein CASSLSPGGNQPQHF.

This clonotype was counted a few times. V usage is TRBV12-3 or TRBV12-4 and J usage is TRBJ2-2; TRBD2 aligns across 8 bases. The CDR3 runs 14 residues. V lost 7 bases to trimming and J lost 5 bases; unmatched junction nucleotides: 6. The CDR3 region is CASNAGGPTGELFF. For the CDR3, the DNA is TGTGCCAGCAATGCGGGAGGTCCGACCGGGGAGCTGTTTTTT.

This chain links TRBV5-1 with TRBJ1-2; no clear D gene. CDR3 length: 12 amino acids. Germline CDR1 and CDR2: SGHRS and YFSETQ. With 0 bases removed from V and 10 bases from J, the gap between germline ends came to 10 bases. CDR3 amino acids: CASSLEGPSYTF. The CDR3 DNA reads as TGCGCCAGCAGCTTGGAGGGCCCCTCCTACACCTTC. The whole variable domain, remainder taken from reference TRBV5-1 and TRBJ1-2, is KAGVTQTPRYLIKTRGQQVTLSCSPISGHRSVSWYQQTPGQGLQFLFEYFSETQRNKGNFPGRFSGRQFSNSRSEMNVSTLELGDSALYLCASSLEGPSYTFGSGTRLTVV.

This clonotype was observed a few times. This rearrangement joins TRBV5-1 to TRBJ2-2; 7 bases are shared with TRBD2. The V gene end was trimmed by 7 bases and the J gene end by 0 bases; junction bases not matched to a gene: 15. The CDR3 runs 18 residues. CDR1 is SGHRS, CDR2 YFSETQ, per germline. CDR3 region: CASARLGAGLPNTGELFF. The CDR3, as DNA: TGCGCCAGCGCCCGGCTGGGAGCGGGGCTCCCGAACACCGGGGAGCTGTTTTTT.

Many counts were recorded for this clonotype. The V gene is TRBV24-1, the J gene TRBJ2-7; 7 bases fit TRBD1. The V and J ends lost 3 bases and 11 bases, in that order; junction bases with no gene match: 6. The V gene's germline CDR1 is KGHDR and CDR2 SFDVKD. This CDR3 has 12 residues. The chain's CDR3 is CATSDLTGKEYF. The CDR3 nucleotides are TGTGCCACCAGTGATCTGACAGGGAAAGAGTACTTC.

In this sample, this clonotype turned up a few times. The V call is TRBV11-2, the J call TRBJ1-3; D gene uncertain. The CDR3 is 16 residues long. The ends were cut back, 1 base at V and 0 bases at J, with 10 bases in the middle. Germline assignment: CDR1 SGHAT and CDR2 FQNNGV. The chain's CDR3 is CASSLAPRASGNTIYF. The CDR3 DNA reads as TGTGCCAGCAGCTTAGCCCCCCGGGCCTCTGGAAACACCATATATTTT.

This clonotype was recorded at least ten times. The V gene is TRBV4-1, the J gene TRBJ1-6; no clear D. The V gene lost 1 base and the J gene lost 7 bases, with 11 bases spanning the gap. Germline V CDR1 and CDR2: MGHRA, YSYEKL. The CDR3 consists of 15 residues. CDR3 residues: CASSQGTSANSPLHF. The CDR3 DNA reads TGCGCCAGCAGCCAAGGGACTTCTGCAAATTCACCCCTCCACTTT.

This clonotype was seen only a few times. The gene calls are TRBV29-1 and TRBJ2-1, with D tentatively TRBD1 (6 bases). This CDR3 spans 12 amino acids. Germline lookup yields CDR1 SQVTM and CDR2 ANQGSEA. V shed 5 bases and J shed 5 bases, with 10 bases lying between them. The CDR3 DNA is TGCAGCGTTTACAGGGTAGACAATGAGCAGTTCTTC. This codes for CSVYRVDNEQFF.